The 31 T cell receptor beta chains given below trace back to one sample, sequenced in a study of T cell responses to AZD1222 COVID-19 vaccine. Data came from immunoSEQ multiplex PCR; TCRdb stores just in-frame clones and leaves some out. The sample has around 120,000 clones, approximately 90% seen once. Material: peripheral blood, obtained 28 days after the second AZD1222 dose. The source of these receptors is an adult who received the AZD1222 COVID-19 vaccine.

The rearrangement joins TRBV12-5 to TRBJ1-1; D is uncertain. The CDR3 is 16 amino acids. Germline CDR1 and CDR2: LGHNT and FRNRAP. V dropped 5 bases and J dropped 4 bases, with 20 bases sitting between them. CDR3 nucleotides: TGTGCTAGTGGTCCCCGACCAGTATTGACGGGCACTGAAGCTTTCTTT. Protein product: CASGPRPVLTGTEAFF.

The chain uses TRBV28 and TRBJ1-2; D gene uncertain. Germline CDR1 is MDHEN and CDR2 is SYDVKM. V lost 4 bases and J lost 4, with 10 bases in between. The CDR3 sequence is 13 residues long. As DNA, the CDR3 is TGTGCCAGCAGTTACAGTAAGGGCTATGGCTACACCTTC. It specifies CASSYSKGYGYTF.

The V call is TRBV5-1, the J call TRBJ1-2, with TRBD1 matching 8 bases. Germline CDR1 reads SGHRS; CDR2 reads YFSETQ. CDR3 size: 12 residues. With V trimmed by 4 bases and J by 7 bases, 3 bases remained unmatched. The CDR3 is CASSPDRAGYTF. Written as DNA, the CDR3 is TGCGCCAGCAGCCCGGACAGGGCTGGCTACACCTTC.

CDR3: CASSEGQGDGNTIYF. The CDR3, as DNA: TGCGCCAGCAGCGAGGGACAGGGCGATGGAAACACCATATATTTT. The V gene is TRBV5-1, the J gene TRBJ1-3; 9 bases agree with TRBD1. V dropped 4 bases and J dropped 3; count of bases not matched to a gene: 5. Looked up from germline, CDR1 is SGHRS and CDR2 is YFSETQ. This CDR3 is built from 15 residues.

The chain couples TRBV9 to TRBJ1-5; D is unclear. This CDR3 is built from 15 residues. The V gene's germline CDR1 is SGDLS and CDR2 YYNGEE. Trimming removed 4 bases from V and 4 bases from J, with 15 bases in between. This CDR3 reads CASSLDPDPNQPQHF. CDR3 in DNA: TGTGCCAGCAGCTTAGATCCCGACCCTAATCAGCCCCAGCATTTT.

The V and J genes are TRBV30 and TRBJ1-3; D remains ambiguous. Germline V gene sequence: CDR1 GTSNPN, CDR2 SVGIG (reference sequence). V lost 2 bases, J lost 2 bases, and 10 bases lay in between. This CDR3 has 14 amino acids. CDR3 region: CAWSRRVPGNTIYF. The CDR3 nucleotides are TGTGCCTGGAGTAGAAGGGTCCCTGGAAACACCATATATTTT.

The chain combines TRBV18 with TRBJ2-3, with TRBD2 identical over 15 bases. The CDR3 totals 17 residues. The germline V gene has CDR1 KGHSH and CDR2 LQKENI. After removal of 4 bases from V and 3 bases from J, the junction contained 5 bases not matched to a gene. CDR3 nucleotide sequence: TGTGCCAGCTCACAAGACGGGACTAGCGGGAGGACAGATACGCAGTATTTT. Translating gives CASSQDGTSGRTDTQYF. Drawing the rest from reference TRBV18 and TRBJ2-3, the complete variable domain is NAGVMQNPRHLVRRRGQEARLRCSPMKGHSHVYWYRQLPEEGLKFMVYLQKENIIDESGMPKERFSAEFPKEGPSILRIQQVVRGDSAAYFCASSQDGTSGRTDTQYFGPGTRLTVL.

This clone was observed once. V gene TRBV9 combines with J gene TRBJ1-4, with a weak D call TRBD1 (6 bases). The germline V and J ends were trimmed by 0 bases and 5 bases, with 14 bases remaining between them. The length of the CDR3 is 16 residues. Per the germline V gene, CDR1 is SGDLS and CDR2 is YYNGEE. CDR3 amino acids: CASSVEVGAENEKLFF. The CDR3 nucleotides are TGTGCCAGCAGCGTAGAGGTGGGGGCGGAGAATGAAAAACTGTTTTTT.

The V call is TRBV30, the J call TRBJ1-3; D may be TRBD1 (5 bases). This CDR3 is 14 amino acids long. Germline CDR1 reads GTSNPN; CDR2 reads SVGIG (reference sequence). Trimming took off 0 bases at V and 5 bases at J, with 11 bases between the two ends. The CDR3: CAWSVPGARNTIYF. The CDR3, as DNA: TGTGCCTGGAGTGTACCCGGGGCTAGAAACACCATATATTTT.

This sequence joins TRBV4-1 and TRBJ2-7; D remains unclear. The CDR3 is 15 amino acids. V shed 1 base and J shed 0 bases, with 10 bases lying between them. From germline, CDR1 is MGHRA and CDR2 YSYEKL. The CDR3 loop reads CASSQGPGRSYEQYF. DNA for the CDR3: TGCGCCAGCAGCCAAGGCCCCGGCCGCTCCTACGAGCAGTACTTC.

The CDR3 protein is CAISEWGRGDTEAFF. The CDR3 bases are TGTGCCATCAGTGAATGGGGGCGAGGGGACACTGAAGCTTTCTTT. The genes are TRBV10-3 and TRBJ1-1; D might be TRBD1 (6 bases). V was clipped by 3 bases and J by 3 bases, with 14 bases between them. The CDR3 spans 15 residues. Germline V gives CDR1 ENHRY, CDR2 SYGVKD.

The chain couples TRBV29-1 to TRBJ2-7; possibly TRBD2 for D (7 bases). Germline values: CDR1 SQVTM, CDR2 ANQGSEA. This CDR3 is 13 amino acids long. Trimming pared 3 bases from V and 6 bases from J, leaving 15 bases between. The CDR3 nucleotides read TGCAGCGTTGACCTTGGGGGGGCAGGCGAGCAGTACTTC. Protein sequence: CSVDLGGAGEQYF.

The CDR3: CASSSRRERQEHF. In DNA, the CDR3 is TGTGCCAGCAGTTCTCGGCGGGAGAGGCAGGAGCATTTT. The rearrangement links TRBV6-5 to TRBJ1-5; D remains unclear. This CDR3 is 13 amino acids long. Trimming removed 4 bases from V and 14 bases from J, with 18 bases in between. The germline V gene has CDR1 MNHEY and CDR2 SVGAGI.

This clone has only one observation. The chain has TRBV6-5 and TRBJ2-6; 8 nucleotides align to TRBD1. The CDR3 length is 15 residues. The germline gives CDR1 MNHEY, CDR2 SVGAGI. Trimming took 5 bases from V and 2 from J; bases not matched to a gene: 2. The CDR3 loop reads CASSPQGAGANVLTF. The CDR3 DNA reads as TGTGCCAGCAGTCCACAGGGGGCTGGGGCCAACGTCCTGACTTTC.

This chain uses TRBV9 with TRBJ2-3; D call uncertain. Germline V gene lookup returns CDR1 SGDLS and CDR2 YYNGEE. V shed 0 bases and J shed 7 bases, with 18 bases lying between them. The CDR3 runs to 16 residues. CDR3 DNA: TGTGCCAGCAGCGTAGGGACCCCGGCCGTTCTGAATACGCAGTATTTT. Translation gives CASSVGTPAVLNTQYF.

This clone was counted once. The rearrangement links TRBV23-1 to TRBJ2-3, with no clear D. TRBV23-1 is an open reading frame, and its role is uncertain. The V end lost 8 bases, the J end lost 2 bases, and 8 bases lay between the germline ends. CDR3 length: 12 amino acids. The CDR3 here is CASSIYTDTQYF. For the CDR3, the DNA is TGCGCCAGCTCGATCTACACAGATACGCAGTATTTT.

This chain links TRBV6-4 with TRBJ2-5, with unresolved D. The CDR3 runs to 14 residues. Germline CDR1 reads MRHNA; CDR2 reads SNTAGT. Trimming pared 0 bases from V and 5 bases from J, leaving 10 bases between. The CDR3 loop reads CASSDSCRRETQYF. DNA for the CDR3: TGTGCCAGCAGTGACTCTTGCAGACGGGAGACCCAGTACTTC.

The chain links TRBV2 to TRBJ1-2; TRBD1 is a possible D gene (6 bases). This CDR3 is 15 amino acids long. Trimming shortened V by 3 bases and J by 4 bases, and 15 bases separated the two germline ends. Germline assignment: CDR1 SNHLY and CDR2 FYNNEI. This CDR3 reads CASSDPGALGYGYTF. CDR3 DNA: TGTGCCAGCAGTGATCCGGGGGCGCTGGGCTATGGCTACACCTTC.

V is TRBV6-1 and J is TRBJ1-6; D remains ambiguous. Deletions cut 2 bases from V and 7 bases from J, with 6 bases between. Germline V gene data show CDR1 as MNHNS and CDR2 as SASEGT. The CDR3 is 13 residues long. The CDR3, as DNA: TGTGCCAGCAGTGAACGGGAGAATTCACCCCTCCACTTT. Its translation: CASSERENSPLHF.

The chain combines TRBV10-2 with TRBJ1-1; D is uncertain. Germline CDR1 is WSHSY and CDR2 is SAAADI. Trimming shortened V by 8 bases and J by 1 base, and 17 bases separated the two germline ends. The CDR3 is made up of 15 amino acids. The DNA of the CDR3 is TGCGCCAGCTTTGTAGGAAGTCGGCCGAACACTGAAGCTTTCTTT. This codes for CASFVGSRPNTEAFF.

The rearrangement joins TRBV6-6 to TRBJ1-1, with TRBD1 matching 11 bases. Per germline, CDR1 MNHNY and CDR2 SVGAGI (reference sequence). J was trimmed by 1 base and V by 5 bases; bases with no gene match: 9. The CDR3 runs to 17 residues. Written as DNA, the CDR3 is TGTGCCAGCAGTCCAGGACAGGGGGCTATCTCGAACACTGAAGCTTTCTTT. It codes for CASSPGQGAISNTEAFF.

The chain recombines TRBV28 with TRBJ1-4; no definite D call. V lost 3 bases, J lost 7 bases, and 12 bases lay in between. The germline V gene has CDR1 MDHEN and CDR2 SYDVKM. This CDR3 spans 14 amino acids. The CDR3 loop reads CASSLAGRGEKLFF. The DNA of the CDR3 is TGTGCCAGCAGTTTGGCCGGGCGAGGTGAAAAACTGTTTTTT.

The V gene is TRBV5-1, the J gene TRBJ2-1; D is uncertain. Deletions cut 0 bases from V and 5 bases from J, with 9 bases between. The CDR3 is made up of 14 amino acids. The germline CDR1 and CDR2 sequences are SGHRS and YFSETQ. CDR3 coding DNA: TGCGCCAGCAGCTTGGGCAATAAGGACAATGAGCAGTTCTTC. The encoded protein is CASSLGNKDNEQFF.

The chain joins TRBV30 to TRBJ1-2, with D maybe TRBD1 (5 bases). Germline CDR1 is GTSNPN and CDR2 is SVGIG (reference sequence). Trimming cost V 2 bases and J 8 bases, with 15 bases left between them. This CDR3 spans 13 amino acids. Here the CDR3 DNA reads TGTGCCTGGAGTCGCCCCCAGGGTACCGGCTACACCTTC. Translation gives CAWSRPQGTGYTF.

The CDR3 nucleotides are TGTGCCAGCAGTAACAGGGTTGGCAATCAGCCCCAGCATTTT. Residues: CASSNRVGNQPQHF. The chain is built from TRBV7-2 and TRBJ1-5; tentatively, D is TRBD1 (6 bases). The CDR3 totals 14 residues. Germline values: CDR1 SGHTA, CDR2 FQGNSA. V was shortened by 6 bases and J by 2 bases, with 11 bases between the two germline ends.

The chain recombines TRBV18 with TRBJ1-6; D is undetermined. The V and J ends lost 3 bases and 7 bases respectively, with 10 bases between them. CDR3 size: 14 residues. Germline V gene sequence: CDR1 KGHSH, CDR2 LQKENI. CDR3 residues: CASSPGTLNSPLHF. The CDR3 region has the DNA TGTGCCAGCTCACCGGGAACCCTGAATTCACCCCTCCACTTT. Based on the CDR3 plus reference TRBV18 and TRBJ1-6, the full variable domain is NAGVMQNPRHLVRRRGQEARLRCSPMKGHSHVYWYRQLPEEGLKFMVYLQKENIIDESGMPKERFSAEFPKEGPSILRIQQVVRGDSAAYFCASSPGTLNSPLHFGNGTRLTVT.

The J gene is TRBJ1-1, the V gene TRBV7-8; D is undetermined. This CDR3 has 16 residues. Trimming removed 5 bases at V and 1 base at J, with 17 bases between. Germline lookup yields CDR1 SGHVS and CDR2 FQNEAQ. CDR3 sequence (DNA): TGTGCCAGCAGCCAAGTGATTGAACAATGGAACACTGAAGCTTTCTTT. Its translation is CASSQVIEQWNTEAFF.

The CDR3 DNA reads as TGTGCCAGCAGCCAAGAGAGGAACACCATATATTTT. Translation: CASSQERNTIYF. The V call is TRBV4-2, the J call TRBJ1-3, with D unclear. CDR1 LGHNA and CDR2 YNFKEQ come from the germline V gene. Between the trimmed V and J ends, which lost 0 bases and 7 bases, there was a span of 4 bases. The length of the CDR3 is 12 residues.

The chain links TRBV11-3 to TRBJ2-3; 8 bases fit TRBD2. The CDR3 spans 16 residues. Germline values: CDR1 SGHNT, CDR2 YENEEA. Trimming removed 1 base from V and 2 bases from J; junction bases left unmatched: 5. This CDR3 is CASSLGRGGYTDTQYF. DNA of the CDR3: TGTGCCAGCAGCTTAGGGCGCGGGGGGTACACAGATACGCAGTATTTT.

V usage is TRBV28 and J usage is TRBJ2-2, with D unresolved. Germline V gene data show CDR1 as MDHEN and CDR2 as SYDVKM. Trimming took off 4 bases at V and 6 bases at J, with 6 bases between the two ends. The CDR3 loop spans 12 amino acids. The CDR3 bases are TGTGCCAGCAGTTACTTCCCCGGGGAGCTGTTTTTT. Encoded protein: CASSYFPGELFF.

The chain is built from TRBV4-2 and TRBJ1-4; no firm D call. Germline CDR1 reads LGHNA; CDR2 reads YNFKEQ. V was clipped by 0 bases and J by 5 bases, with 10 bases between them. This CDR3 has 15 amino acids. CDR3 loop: CASSQDEGMNEKLFF. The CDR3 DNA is TGTGCCAGCAGCCAAGATGAGGGCATGAATGAAAAACTGTTTTTT.